These 6 T cell receptor beta chains share one sample of origin, sequenced in a study of Graves' ophthalmopathy and Graves' hyperthyroidism. RNA transcripts yielded amplified TCR beta CDR3 regions. The library came from an HTBI-primed first-round RT-PCR and a second-round multiplex PCR. TCRdb passed the multiplex PCR reads through MiXCR, listing each CDR3 protein once. The sample gives more than 1,000,000 distinct CDR3 sequences, about 35% of which show up once; 8.5% to 14% is in the top ten. Sequencing used peripheral blood or thyroid tissue (not recorded which). These receptors all stem from an adult man with Graves' hyperthyroidism.

The J gene is TRBJ2-7, the V gene TRBV12-3 or TRBV12-4; D uncertain. Trimming removed 4 bases at V and 2 bases at J, with 15 bases between. The CDR3 has 15 residues. The CDR3 DNA follows: TGTGCCAGCAGTTACTCGGCGGCCATAACCTACGAGCAGTACTTC. It is translated as CASSYSAAITYEQYF.

The table lists this clonotype with a few counts. The chain couples TRBV10-3 to TRBJ2-7; TRBD2 agrees at 9 bases. After removal of 6 bases from V and 0 bases from J, the junction contained 3 bases not matched to a gene. The germline gives CDR1 ENHRY, CDR2 SYGVKD. This CDR3 contains 14 residues. The CDR3: CAIRGTSLSYEQYF. In nucleotides, the CDR3 is TGTGCCATCAGGGGGACTAGCCTCTCCTACGAGCAGTACTTC.

This clonotype appeared many times. This rearrangement joins TRBV5-1 to TRBJ1-2, with 10 bases aligning to TRBD1. J was trimmed by 8 bases and V by 6 bases; bases with no gene match: 7. This CDR3 has 13 amino acids. Germline CDR1 is SGHRS and CDR2 is YFSETQ. The CDR3 sequence is CASKDRDRGGYTF. CDR3 in DNA: TGCGCCAGCAAAGATCGGGACAGGGGAGGCTACACCTTC.

The chain couples TRBV11-2 to TRBJ2-5; D may match TRBD1 or TRBD2 (6 bases each). Germline V lookup: CDR1 SGHAT, CDR2 FQNNGV. Trimming left V 3 bases short and J 9 bases short, with 20 bases between. CDR3 length equals 15 residues. In DNA form, the CDR3 reads TGTGCCAGCAGCTTGGATCCAGGGGTCGGGGAGGCCCAGTACTTC. This codes for CASSLDPGVGEAQYF.

This clonotype was seen only once. The CDR3 sequence is CASNRDVEETQYF. In nucleotides, the CDR3 is TGTGCCAGCAATAGGGACGTAGAAGAGACCCAGTACTTC. The V gene is TRBV12-3 or TRBV12-4, the J gene TRBJ2-5; TRBD1 or TRBD2 may be the D gene (5 bases each). The CDR3 loop spans 13 amino acids. Trimming took 7 bases from V and 3 from J, leaving 12 bases between them.

With respect to this clonotype: At one end the junction does not follow the germline gene, possibly because of a read error. The chain combines TRBV7-2 with TRBJ2-5; D is unresolved. CDR3 length equals 13 residues. Germline values: CDR1 SGHTA, CDR2 FQGNSA. The CDR3 DNA follows: TGTGCCAGCACCTTAGGGCTTATGGAGACCCAGTACTTC. Translation: CASTLGLMETQYF.